Presented here are 26 T cell receptor beta chains from one specimen sequenced in a study of blood T cell repertoires in COVID-19. Some clones are missing from TCRdb's copy, which holds only in-frame ones; the method was immunoSEQ multiplex PCR. This table holds approximately 140,000 clones, around 88% found once. The sequencing sample was made of peripheral blood. These receptor sequences come from a human donor in a cohort sampled during active COVID-19.

The chain combines TRBV2 with TRBJ1-4; tentative D call: TRBD1 (5 bases). From germline, CDR1 is SNHLY and CDR2 FYNNEI. V was cut by 8 bases and J by 7 bases, with 14 bases left in between. The CDR3 sequence is 13 residues long. The CDR3 region is CASQGWGGEKLFF. The CDR3 DNA reads as TGTGCCAGCCAGGGTTGGGGAGGTGAAAAACTGTTTTTT.

The rearrangement links TRBV9 to TRBJ2-7, with 8 bases fitting TRBD2. The CDR3 spans 16 residues. Per germline, CDR1 SGDLS and CDR2 YYNGEE. J was trimmed by 4 bases and V by 4 bases; bases with no gene match: 13. CDR3: CASSSYGTGGIYEQYF. The DNA for the CDR3 is TGTGCCAGCAGCTCCTATGGGACGGGGGGGATTTACGAGCAGTACTTC.

The V call is TRBV7-2, the J call TRBJ2-1, with 7 positions matching TRBD1. The CDR3 spans 14 residues. Unmatched junction bases numbered 4, after V lost 3 bases and J lost 5 bases. CDR1 and CDR2 from the germline V gene are SGHTA and FQGNSA. The CDR3 nucleotides read TGTGCCAGCAGCTTGGGACAGTCGAACAATGAGCAGTTCTTC. It is translated as CASSLGQSNNEQFF.

The chain links TRBV24-1 to TRBJ2-3, with D possibly matching TRBD1 (6 bases). Germline V lookup: CDR1 KGHDR, CDR2 SFDVKD. This CDR3 has 16 residues. V was cut by 2 bases and J by 1 base, with 12 bases left in between. The CDR3 region has the DNA TGTGCCACCAGTGATTCTACAGGGTTCGGCACAGATACGCAGTATTTT. The encoded protein is CATSDSTGFGTDTQYF.

This clone has just one count. The chain links TRBV9 to TRBJ2-7, with D uncertain. Germline assignment: CDR1 SGDLS and CDR2 YYNGEE. Trimming removed 4 bases at V and 6 bases at J, with 14 bases between. The CDR3 extends over 13 amino acids. CDR3: CASSSEDTLEQYF. In DNA, the CDR3 is TGTGCCAGCAGCTCAGAAGACACCCTCGAGCAGTACTTC. The full variable domain, in which reference TRBV9 and TRBJ2-7 provide the parts outside the CDR3, is DSGVTQTPKHLITATGQRVTLRCSPRSGDLSVYWYQQSLDQGLQFLIQYYNGEERAKGNILERFSAQQFPDLHSELNLSSLELGDSALYFCASSSEDTLEQYFGPGTRLTVT.

This chain joins TRBV7-2 and TRBJ2-3, with 10 bases that match TRBD2. Trimming at V came to 2 bases and at J to 4 bases, leaving 9 bases not matched to a gene. Germline CDR1 is SGHTA and CDR2 is FQGNSA. This CDR3 is 17 amino acids long. CDR3 sequence reads: CASSLMASGGTSDTQYF. The CDR3 DNA is TGTGCCAGCAGCTTAATGGCTAGCGGGGGAACCTCAGATACGCAGTATTTT. The variable domain in full, completed from reference TRBV7-2 and TRBJ2-3, reads GAGVSQSPSNKVTEKGKDVELRCDPISGHTALYWYRQSLGQGLEFLIYFQGNSAPDKSGLPSDRFSAERTGGSVSTLTIQRTQQEDSAVYLCASSLMASGGTSDTQYFGPGTRLTVL.

The V gene is TRBV9, the J gene TRBJ2-3, with TRBD2 identical over 7 bases. The CDR3 has 16 amino acids. Germline V gene lookup returns CDR1 SGDLS and CDR2 YYNGEE. The J segment lost 1 base and the V segment lost 0 bases, leaving 5 bases of the junction unmatched. The CDR3 DNA reads TGTGCCAGCAGCGTAGGAGCGGGGTCGGGCACAGATACGCAGTATTTT. This sequence encodes CASSVGAGSGTDTQYF.

The J gene is TRBJ2-1, the V gene TRBV4-3; D gene unclear. Looked up from germline, CDR1 is LGHNA and CDR2 is YSLEER. This CDR3 has 15 residues. With 0 bases removed from V and 4 bases from J, the gap between germline ends came to 10 bases. As DNA, the CDR3 is TGCGCCAGCAGCCAAGAGATGGCCCCTTACAATGAGCAGTTCTTC. It codes for CASSQEMAPYNEQFF.

This chain uses TRBV7-9 with TRBJ1-2; D is unresolved. Trimming took off 5 bases at V and 5 bases at J, with 9 bases between the two ends. Germline-derived CDR1 and CDR2 are SEHNR and FQNEAQ (reference sequence). CDR3 length equals 12 residues. CDR3 in amino acids: CASSLRVYGYTF. The CDR3 region has the DNA TGTGCCAGCAGCCTGAGGGTTTATGGCTACACCTTC.

V usage is TRBV4-2 and J usage is TRBJ2-1, with 8 bases aligning to TRBD2. This CDR3 comprises 17 residues. V lost 0 bases, J lost 0 bases, and 4 bases stayed unmatched. The germline V gene encodes CDR1 LGHNA and CDR2 YNFKEQ. The CDR3 loop reads CASSQDRTSGSYNEQFF. The DNA for the CDR3 is TGTGCCAGCAGCCAAGATCGAACTAGCGGCTCCTACAATGAGCAGTTCTTC.

V usage is TRBV10-1 and J usage is TRBJ2-4, with TRBD1 identical over 9 bases. The CDR3 runs to 15 residues. The J segment lost 4 bases and the V segment lost 10 bases, leaving 11 bases of the junction unmatched. Germline V CDR1 and CDR2: WNHNN, SYGVQD (reference sequence). The CDR3: CATPGQQGAKNIQYF. CDR3 nucleotide sequence: TGCGCCACCCCGGGCCAACAGGGGGCGAAAAACATTCAGTACTTC.

This clone has only a few counts. This sequence joins TRBV18 and TRBJ1-1, with 7 bases matching TRBD1. The CDR3 loop spans 13 amino acids. Germline loops: CDR1 KGHSH, CDR2 LQKENI. V was clipped by 4 bases and J by 6 bases; unmatched bases: 5. DNA of the CDR3: TGTGCCAGCTCACTAGACAGGGCGGCTGAAGCTTTCTTT. Translation: CASSLDRAAEAFF.

This chain links TRBV14 with TRBJ1-2; 9 nucleotides align to TRBD1. V shed 6 bases and J 4 bases; nucleotides not matched to a gene: 3. The CDR3 is made up of 13 amino acids. Germline lookup yields CDR1 SGHDN and CDR2 FVKESK. The DNA for the CDR3 is TGTGCCAGCAGTACAGGGGGCGGCTATGGCTACACCTTC. It yields the protein CASSTGGGYGYTF.

This chain uses TRBV5-1 with TRBJ2-1; TRBD1 aligns across 9 bases. Germline assignment: CDR1 SGHRS and CDR2 YFSETQ. V lost 4 bases and J lost 1; bases outside the gene matches: 6. The CDR3 is 16 residues long. CDR3 protein: CASSKEGQGSYNEQFF. The CDR3 nucleotides read TGCGCCAGCAGCAAGGAAGGACAGGGGTCCTACAATGAGCAGTTCTTC.

A few counts support this clone. The chain recombines TRBV30 with TRBJ1-1; 7 nucleotides line up with TRBD1. Germline assignment: CDR1 GTSNPN and CDR2 SVGIG (reference sequence). The CDR3 covers 11 residues. V shed 5 bases and J 3 bases; nucleotides not matched to a gene: 0. This CDR3 reads CAWGQDTEAFF. CDR3 coding DNA: TGTGCCTGGGGACAGGACACTGAAGCTTTCTTT. Using reference TRBV30 and TRBJ1-1 for the parts outside the CDR3, the full variable domain is SQTIHQWPATLVQPVGSPLSLECTVEGTSNPNLYWYRQAAGRGLQLLFYSVGIGQISSEVPQNLSASRPQDRQFILSSKKLLLSDSGFYLCAWGQDTEAFFGQGTRLTVV.

This clone was seen once. V is TRBV18 and J is TRBJ2-1, with D perhaps TRBD1 (6 bases). V gave up 2 bases and J gave up 4 bases, with 9 bases separating them. The length of the CDR3 is 14 residues. Per germline, CDR1 KGHSH and CDR2 LQKENI. CDR3 DNA: TGTGCCAGCTCACCAGGACAGACATACAATGAGCAGTTCTTC. This codes for CASSPGQTYNEQFF.

The rearrangement uses TRBV6-5 and TRBJ2-7; TRBD2 is a possible D gene (5 bases). Between the trimmed V and J ends, which lost 2 bases and 0 bases, there was a span of 11 bases. Germline values: CDR1 MNHEY, CDR2 SVGAGI. The CDR3 loop spans 15 amino acids. CDR3 in DNA: TGTGCCAGCAGTTACGGACTGAGGAGCTCCTACGAGCAGTACTTC. Translated, it gives CASSYGLRSSYEQYF.

The chain recombines TRBV5-1 with TRBJ2-1; 10 bases are shared with TRBD2. J was trimmed by 11 bases and V by 4 bases; bases with no gene match: 6. The germline V gene encodes CDR1 SGHRS and CDR2 YFSETQ. The CDR3 has 13 amino acids. The CDR3 bases are TGCGCCAGCAGCGTAGAGCGGGGGGGCCAGCAGTTCTTC. Translated: CASSVERGGQQFF.

The V gene is TRBV30, the J gene TRBJ1-5; 7 bases align to TRBD1. This CDR3 has 14 residues. J gave up 9 bases and V 0 bases, and 8 bases lay outside the gene matches. From germline, CDR1 is GTSNPN and CDR2 SVGIG (reference sequence). The CDR3 DNA is TGTGCCTGGAGTGTACTTCAGGGGGGTAGGCCCCAGCATTTT. Residues: CAWSVLQGGRPQHF.

The count of this clone is one. This chain uses TRBV4-1 with TRBJ2-7; 7 bases match TRBD1. The CDR3 has 15 amino acids. The trim removed 1 base at V and 3 bases at J, leaving 6 bases unmatched. The germline V gene encodes CDR1 MGHRA and CDR2 YSYEKL. CDR3 sequence: CASSQAKTGSYEQYF. The DNA of the CDR3 is TGCGCCAGCAGCCAAGCAAAGACAGGGAGCTACGAGCAGTACTTC.

J is TRBJ1-6 and V is TRBV11-2, with 12 bases matching TRBD1. This CDR3 has 17 residues. From germline, CDR1 is SGHAT and CDR2 FQNNGV. V lost 1 base and J lost 7; bases outside the gene matches: 5. The CDR3 region has the DNA TGTGCCAGCAGCTTAGCGGGACAGGGGGCGCGAAATTCACCCCTCCACTTT. Its translation is CASSLAGQGARNSPLHF.

CDR3 in amino acids: CAFQGSSYNSPLHF. For the CDR3, the DNA is TGTGCCTTCCAAGGGAGCTCCTATAATTCACCCCTCCACTTT. The chain couples TRBV30 to TRBJ1-6; D unclear. V lost 7 bases and J lost 0, with 10 bases in between. The CDR3 extends over 14 amino acids. Germline CDR1 and CDR2: GTSNPN and SVGIG (reference sequence).

In DNA form, the CDR3 reads TGTGCCAGCTCACCACGGGGAGTGCGGGACAGGTCAAACTATGGCTACACCTTC. This codes for CASSPRGVRDRSNYGYTF. V and J are TRBV18 and TRBJ1-2; TRBD1 matches 8 bases. V was clipped by 1 base and J by 2 bases; unmatched bases: 12. Germline V gives CDR1 KGHSH, CDR2 LQKENI. The CDR3 has 18 amino acids.

This CDR3 is CASSHRAGTSGGGSTDTQYF. Written as DNA, the CDR3 is TGCGCCAGCAGCCACAGAGCCGGGACTAGCGGGGGGGGTAGCACAGATACGCAGTATTTT. This chain uses TRBV4-1 with TRBJ2-3; 16 nucleotides match TRBD2. Germline values: CDR1 MGHRA, CDR2 YSYEKL. V gave up 3 bases and J gave up 0 bases; unmatched junction bases: 9. The CDR3 totals 20 residues.

Only a few counts were recorded for this clone. The chain employs TRBV11-2 and TRBJ2-1, with 7 bases identical to TRBD2. Germline values: CDR1 SGHAT, CDR2 FQNNGV. V lost 5 bases, J lost 10 bases, and 14 bases stayed unmatched. This CDR3 comprises 15 residues. CDR3 nucleotides: TGTGCCAGCAGCCCTCACTTACAGCGGGGCCTCGAGCAGTTCTTC. Amino acid sequence: CASSPHLQRGLEQFF.

As DNA, the CDR3 is TGTGCCAGCAGCTTAAGGGCGGCAGCCAGGGATGAGCAGTTCTTC. It is translated as CASSLRAAARDEQFF. The rearrangement links TRBV13 to TRBJ2-1; TRBD1 might be the D (5 bases). The V gene lost 2 bases and the J gene lost 8 bases, with 16 bases spanning the gap. CDR3 length: 15 amino acids. CDR1 is PRHDT, CDR2 FYEKMQ, per germline (reference sequence).